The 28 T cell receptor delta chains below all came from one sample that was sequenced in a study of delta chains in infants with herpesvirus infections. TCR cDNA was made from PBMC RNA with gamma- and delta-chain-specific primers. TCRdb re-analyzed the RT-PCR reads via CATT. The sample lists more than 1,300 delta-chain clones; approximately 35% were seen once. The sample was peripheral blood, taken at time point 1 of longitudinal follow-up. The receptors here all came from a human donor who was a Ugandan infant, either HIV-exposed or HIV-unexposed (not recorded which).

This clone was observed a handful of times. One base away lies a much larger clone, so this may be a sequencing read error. The CDR3: CACDNGGYKAADKLIF. Here the CDR3 DNA reads TGTGCCTGTGACAACGGGGGATACAAGGCCGCCGATAAACTCATCTTT. The chain carries TRDV2 and TRDJ1; 9 nucleotides line up with TRDD3. This CDR3 is built from 16 residues. The V and J ends lost 2 bases and 3 bases, in that order; junction bases with no gene match: 9. Germline CDR1 reads GEAIGNYY; CDR2 reads EKD.

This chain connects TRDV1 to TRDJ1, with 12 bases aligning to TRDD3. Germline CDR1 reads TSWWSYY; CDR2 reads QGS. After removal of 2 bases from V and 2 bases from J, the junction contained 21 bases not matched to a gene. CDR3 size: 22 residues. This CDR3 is CALGELTHSRLGDTPRTDKLIF. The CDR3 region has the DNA TGTGCTCTTGGGGAATTAACTCATTCCCGACTGGGGGATACTCCCCGAACCGATAAACTCATCTTT.

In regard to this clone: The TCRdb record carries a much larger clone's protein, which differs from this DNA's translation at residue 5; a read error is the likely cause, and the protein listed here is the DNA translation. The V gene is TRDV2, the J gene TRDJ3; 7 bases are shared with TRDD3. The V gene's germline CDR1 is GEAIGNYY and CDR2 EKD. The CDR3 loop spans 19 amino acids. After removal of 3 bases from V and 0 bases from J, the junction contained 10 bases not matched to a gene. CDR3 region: CACDAAGGWGSWDTRQMFF. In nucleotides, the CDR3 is TGTGCCTGTGACGCCGCCGGGGGATGGGGCTCCTGGGACACCCGACAGATGTTTTTC.

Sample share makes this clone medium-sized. The CDR3 loop reads CALGELPIRSDKLIF. CDR3 sequence (DNA): TGTGCTCTTGGGGAACTCCCGATACGGTCCGATAAACTCATCTTT. This chain connects TRDV1 to TRDJ1; D perhaps matches TRDD3 (6 bases). V lost 0 bases and J lost 3, with 11 bases in between. The CDR3 has 15 residues. The germline CDR1 and CDR2 sequences are TSWWSYY and QGS.

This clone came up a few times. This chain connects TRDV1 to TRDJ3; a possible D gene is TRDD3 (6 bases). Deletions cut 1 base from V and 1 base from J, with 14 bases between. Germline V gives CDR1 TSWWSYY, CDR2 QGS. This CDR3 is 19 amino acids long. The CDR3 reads CALGEPGDLASWDTRQMFF. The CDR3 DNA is TGTGCTCTTGGGGAACCTGGGGATTTGGCATCCTGGGACACCCGACAGATGTTTTTC.

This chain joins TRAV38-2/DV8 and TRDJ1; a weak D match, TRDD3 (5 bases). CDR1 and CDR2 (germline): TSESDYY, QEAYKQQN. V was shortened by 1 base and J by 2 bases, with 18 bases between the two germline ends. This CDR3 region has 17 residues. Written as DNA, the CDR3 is TGTGCTTATAGGAGCAGCGAGTCTCCCCGGGGGACCGATAAACTCATCTTT. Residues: CAYRSSESPRGTDKLIF.

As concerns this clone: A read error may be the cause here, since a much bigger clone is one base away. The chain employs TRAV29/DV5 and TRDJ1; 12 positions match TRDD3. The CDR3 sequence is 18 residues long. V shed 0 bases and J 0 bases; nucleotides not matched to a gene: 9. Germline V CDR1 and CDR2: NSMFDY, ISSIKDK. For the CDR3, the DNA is TGTGCAGCAAGCGTATCCCACTGGGGGATACCTTACACCGATAAACTCATCTTT. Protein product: CAASVSHWGIPYTDKLIF.

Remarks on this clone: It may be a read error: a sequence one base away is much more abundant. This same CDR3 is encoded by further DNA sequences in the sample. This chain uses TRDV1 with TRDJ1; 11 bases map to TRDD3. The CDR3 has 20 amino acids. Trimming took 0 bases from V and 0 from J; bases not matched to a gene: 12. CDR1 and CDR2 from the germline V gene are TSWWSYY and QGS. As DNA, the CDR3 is TGTGCTCTTGGGGAACTAATTCCCACTGGGGGATATCGGTACACCGATAAACTCATCTTT. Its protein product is CALGELIPTGGYRYTDKLIF.

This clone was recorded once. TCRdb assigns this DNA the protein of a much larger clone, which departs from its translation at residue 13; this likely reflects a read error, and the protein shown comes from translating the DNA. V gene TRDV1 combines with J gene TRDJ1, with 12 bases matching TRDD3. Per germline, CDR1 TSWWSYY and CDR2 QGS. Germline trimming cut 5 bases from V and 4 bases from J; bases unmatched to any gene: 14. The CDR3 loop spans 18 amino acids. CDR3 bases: TGTGCTCTTGGGTTACGCATACTGGGGGATACTTCAGTCGATAAACTCATCTTT. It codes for CALGLRILGDTSVDKLIF.

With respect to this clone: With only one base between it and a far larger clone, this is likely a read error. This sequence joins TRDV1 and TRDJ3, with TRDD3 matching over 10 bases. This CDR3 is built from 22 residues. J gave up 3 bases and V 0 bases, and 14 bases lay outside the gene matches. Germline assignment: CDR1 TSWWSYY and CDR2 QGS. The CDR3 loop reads CALGELIVPYPGGYWDTRQMFF. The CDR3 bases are TGTGCTCTTGGGGAACTAATAGTCCCCTACCCTGGGGGATACTGGGACACCCGACAGATGTTTTTC.

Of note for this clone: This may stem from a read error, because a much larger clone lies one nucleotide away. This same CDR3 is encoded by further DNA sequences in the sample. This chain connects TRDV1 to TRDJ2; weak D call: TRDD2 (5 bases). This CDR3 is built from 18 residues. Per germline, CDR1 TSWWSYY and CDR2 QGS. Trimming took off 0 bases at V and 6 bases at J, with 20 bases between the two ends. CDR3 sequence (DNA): TGTGCTCTTGGGGAACTCTCCCTACCCCCAATTTCGGCAGCACAACTCTTCTTT. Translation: CALGELSLPPISAAQLFF.

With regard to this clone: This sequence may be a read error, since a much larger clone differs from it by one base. CDR3 DNA sequence: TGTGCTCTTGGGGCCGGGGGTCTCCTACACGGGGGTTGGGGATCTTACACCGATAAACTCATCTTT. The encoded protein is CALGAGGLLHGGWGSYTDKLIF. The gene calls are TRDV1 and TRDJ1; D tentatively reads TRDD2 or TRDD3 (6 bases each). Trimming shortened V by 4 bases and J by 0 bases, and 33 bases separated the two germline ends. CDR1 TSWWSYY and CDR2 QGS come from the germline V gene. There are 22 residues in the CDR3.

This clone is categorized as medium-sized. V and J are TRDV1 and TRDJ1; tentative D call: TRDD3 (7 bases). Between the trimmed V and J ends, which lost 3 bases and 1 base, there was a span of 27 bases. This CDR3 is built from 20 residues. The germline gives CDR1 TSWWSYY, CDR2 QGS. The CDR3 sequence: CALGEGWHSFPTGATDKLIF. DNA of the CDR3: TGTGCTCTTGGGGAGGGCTGGCATTCCTTCCCTACTGGGGCCACCGATAAACTCATCTTT.

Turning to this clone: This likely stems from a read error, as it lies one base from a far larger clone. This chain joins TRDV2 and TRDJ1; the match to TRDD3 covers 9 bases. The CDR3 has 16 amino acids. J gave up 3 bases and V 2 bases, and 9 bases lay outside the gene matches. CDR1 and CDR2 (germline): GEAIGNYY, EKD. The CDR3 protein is CACDNGGYRASDKLIF. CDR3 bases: TGTGCCTGTGACAACGGGGGATACAGGGCCTCCGATAAACTCATCTTT.

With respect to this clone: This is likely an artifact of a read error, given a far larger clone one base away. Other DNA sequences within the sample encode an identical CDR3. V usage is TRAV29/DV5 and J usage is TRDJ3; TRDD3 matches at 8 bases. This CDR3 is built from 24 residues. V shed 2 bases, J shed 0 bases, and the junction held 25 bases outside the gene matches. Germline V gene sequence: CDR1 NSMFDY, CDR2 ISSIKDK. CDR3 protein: CAASANPPNSPLGASSWDTRQMFF. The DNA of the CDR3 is TGTGCAGCAAGTGCGAACCCACCCAACTCCCCACTGGGGGCAAGCTCCTGGGACACCCGACAGATGTTTTTC.

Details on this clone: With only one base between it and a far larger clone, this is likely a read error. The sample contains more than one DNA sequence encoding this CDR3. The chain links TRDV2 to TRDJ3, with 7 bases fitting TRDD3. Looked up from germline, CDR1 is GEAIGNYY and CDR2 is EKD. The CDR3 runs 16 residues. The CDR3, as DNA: TGTGCCTGTGACTGGGGGAGCTCCTGGGACACCCGACAGATGTTTTTT. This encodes CACDWGSSWDTRQMFF.

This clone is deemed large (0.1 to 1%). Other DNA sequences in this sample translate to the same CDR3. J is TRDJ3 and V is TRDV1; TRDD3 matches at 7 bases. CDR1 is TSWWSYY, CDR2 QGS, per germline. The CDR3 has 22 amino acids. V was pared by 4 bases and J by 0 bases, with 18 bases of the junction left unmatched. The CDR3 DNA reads TGTGCTCTTGGGGCCCCTCTTCCGTTCATGGGGGAGAGCTCCTGGGACACCCGACAGATGTTTTTC. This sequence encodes CALGAPLPFMGESSWDTRQMFF.

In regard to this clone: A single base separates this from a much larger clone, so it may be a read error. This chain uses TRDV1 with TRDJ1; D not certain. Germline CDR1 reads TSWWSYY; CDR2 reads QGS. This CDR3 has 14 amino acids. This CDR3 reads CALGELVSVGKRIF. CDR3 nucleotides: TGTGCTCTTGGGGAACTAGTCAGCGTCGGAAAACGCATCTTT.

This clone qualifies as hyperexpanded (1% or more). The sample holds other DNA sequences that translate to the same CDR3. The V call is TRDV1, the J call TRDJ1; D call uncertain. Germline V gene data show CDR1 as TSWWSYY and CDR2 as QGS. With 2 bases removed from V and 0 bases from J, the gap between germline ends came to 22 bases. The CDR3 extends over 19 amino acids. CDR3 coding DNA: TGTGCTCTTGGGGAAAGTTCTAACTTCAAAGCCTTTTACACCGATAAACTCATCTTT. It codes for CALGESSNFKAFYTDKLIF.

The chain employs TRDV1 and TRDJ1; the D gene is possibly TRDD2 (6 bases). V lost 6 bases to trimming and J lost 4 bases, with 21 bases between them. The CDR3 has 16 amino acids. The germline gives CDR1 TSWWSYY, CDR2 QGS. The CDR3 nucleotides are TGTGCTCTTGGACATCTTCCTCCCCGGGGTTGCGATAAACTCATCTTT. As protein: CALGHLPPRGCDKLIF.

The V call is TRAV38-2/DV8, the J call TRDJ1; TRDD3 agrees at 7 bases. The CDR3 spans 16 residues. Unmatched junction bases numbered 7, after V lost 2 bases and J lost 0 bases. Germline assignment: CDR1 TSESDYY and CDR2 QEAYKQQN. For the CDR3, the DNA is TGTGCTTATAGGAGGAGGGCCGGGGGATACACCGATAAACTCATCTTT. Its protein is CAYRRRAGGYTDKLIF.

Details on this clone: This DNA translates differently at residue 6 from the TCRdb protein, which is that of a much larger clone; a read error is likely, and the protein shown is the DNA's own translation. CDR3 DNA sequence: TGTGCTCTTGGTGACATACTGGGGGATACGCCTTTGACAGCACAACTCTTCTTT. Protein: CALGDILGDTPLTAQLFF. The genes are TRDV1 and TRDJ2; 13 nucleotides align to TRDD3. The CDR3 is made up of 18 amino acids. CDR1 and CDR2 from the germline V gene are TSWWSYY and QGS. Unmatched junction bases numbered 7, after V lost 6 bases and J lost 0 bases.

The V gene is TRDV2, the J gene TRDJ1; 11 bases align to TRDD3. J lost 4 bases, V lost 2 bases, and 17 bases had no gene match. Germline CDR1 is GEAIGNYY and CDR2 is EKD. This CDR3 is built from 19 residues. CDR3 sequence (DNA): TGTGCCTGTGACAGTATGCCTGTCCTACTGGGGGATAATAACGATAAACTCATCTTT. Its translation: CACDSMPVLLGDNNDKLIF.

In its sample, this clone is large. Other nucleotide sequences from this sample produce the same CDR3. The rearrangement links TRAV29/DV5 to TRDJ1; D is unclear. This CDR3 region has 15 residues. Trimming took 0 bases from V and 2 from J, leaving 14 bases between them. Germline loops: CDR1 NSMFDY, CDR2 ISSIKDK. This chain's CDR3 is CAASGGTWATDKLIF. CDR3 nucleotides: TGTGCAGCAAGCGGGGGTACTTGGGCGACCGATAAACTCATCTTT. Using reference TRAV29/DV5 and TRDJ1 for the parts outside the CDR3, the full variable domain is DQQVKQNSPSLSVQEGRISILNCDYTNSMFDYFLWYKKYPAEGPTFLISISSIKDKNEDGRFTVFLNKSAKHLSLHIVPSQPGDSAVYFCAASGGTWATDKLIFGKGTRVTVEP.

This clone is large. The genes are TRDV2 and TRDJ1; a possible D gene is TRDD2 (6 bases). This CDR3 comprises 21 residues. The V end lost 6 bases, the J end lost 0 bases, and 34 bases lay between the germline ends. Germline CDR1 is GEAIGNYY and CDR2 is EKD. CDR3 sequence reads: CACPKVPKSYWWPTYTDKLIF. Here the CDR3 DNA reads TGTGCCTGTCCAAAAGTTCCTAAATCCTACTGGTGGCCAACTTACACCGATAAACTCATCTTT.

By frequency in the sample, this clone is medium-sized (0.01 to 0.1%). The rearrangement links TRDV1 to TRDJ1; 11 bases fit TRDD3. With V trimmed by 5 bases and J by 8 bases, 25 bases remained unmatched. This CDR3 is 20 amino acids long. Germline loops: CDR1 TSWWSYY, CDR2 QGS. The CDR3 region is CALGSSYSILLGDRATKLIF. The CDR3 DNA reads TGTGCTCTTGGGAGTTCCTACTCCATTTTACTGGGGGATAGGGCAACGAAACTCATCTTT.

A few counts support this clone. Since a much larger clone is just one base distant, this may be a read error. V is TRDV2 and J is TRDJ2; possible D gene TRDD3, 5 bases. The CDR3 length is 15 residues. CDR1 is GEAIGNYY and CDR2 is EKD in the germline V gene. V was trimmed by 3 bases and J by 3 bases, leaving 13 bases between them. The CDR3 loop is CACDAGRGLTAQLFF. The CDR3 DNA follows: TGTGCCTGTGACGCCGGTCGGGGACTGACAGCACAACTCTTCTTT.

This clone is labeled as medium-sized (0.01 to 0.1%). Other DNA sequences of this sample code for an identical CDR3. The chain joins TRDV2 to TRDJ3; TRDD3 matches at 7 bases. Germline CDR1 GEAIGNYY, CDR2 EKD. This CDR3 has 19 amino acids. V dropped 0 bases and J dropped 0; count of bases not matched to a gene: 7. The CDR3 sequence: CACDTAGGRLSWDTRQMFF. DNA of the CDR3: TGTGCCTGTGACACCGCTGGGGGCCGTCTCTCCTGGGACACCCGACAGATGTTTTTC.